These 28 T cell receptor beta chains came from one sample sequenced in a study of blood T cell repertoires in COVID-19. Sequencing used immunoSEQ multiplex PCR; TCRdb keeps in-frame clones, though not all of them. The sample includes around 200,000 clones, around four fifths of them seen just once. Material for sequencing was peripheral blood. The source is a woman in her thirties or forties with active or convalescent COVID-19.

The gene calls are TRBV19 and TRBJ2-3, with unresolved D. Between the trimmed V and J ends, which lost 7 bases and 3 bases, there was a span of 11 bases. The CDR3 spans 13 residues. Germline lookup yields CDR1 LNHDA and CDR2 SQIVND (reference sequence). CDR3 sequence reads: CASTTTRTDTQYF. CDR3 nucleotides: TGTGCCAGTACCACTACTCGGACAGATACGCAGTATTTT.

The rearrangement links TRBV6-5 to TRBJ2-1; tentatively, D is TRBD2 (7 bases). With 6 bases removed from V and 8 bases from J, the gap between germline ends came to 20 bases. CDR3 length: 15 residues. Germline V gives CDR1 MNHEY, CDR2 SVGAGI. CDR3 sequence (DNA): TGTGCCAGCAGCCTACTGGGGGCGGGAGAAGATGAGCAGTTCTTC. The encoded protein is CASSLLGAGEDEQFF.

The J gene is TRBJ2-3, the V gene TRBV27; TRBD2 agrees at 7 bases. Germline CDR1 is MNHEY and CDR2 is SMNVEV (reference sequence). The CDR3 consists of 14 residues. V dropped 7 bases and J dropped 4; count of bases not matched to a gene: 8. CDR3 loop: CASKLGAGADTQYF. In DNA, the CDR3 is TGTGCCAGCAAACTAGGGGCGGGAGCAGATACGCAGTATTTT.

The gene calls are TRBV7-9 and TRBJ2-2; 10 nucleotides agree with TRBD2. The V gene's germline CDR1 is SEHNR and CDR2 FQNEAQ (reference sequence). Trimming cost V 3 bases and J 4 bases; bases outside gene matches: 5. The length of the CDR3 is 16 residues. The CDR3 region is CASSFRTSGGTGELFF. The CDR3, as DNA: TGTGCCAGCAGCTTCAGGACTAGCGGAGGCACCGGGGAGCTGTTTTTT.

The CDR3 DNA follows: TGTGCCAGCAGCCCCGAAGCAAGCTCAGGGGTTCAGCCCCAGCATTTT. This encodes CASSPEASSGVQPQHF. The V and J genes are TRBV3-1 (or the pseudogene TRBV3-2) and TRBJ1-5; D possibly corresponds to TRBD1 (6 bases). Deletions cut 4 bases from V and 6 bases from J, with 19 bases between. Per germline, CDR1 LGHDT and CDR2 YNNKEL (reference sequence). The length of the CDR3 is 16 residues.

The V gene is TRBV19, the J gene TRBJ2-2, with TRBD1 as a possible D gene (5 bases). From germline, CDR1 is LNHDA and CDR2 SQIVND (reference sequence). The V gene lost 10 bases and the J gene lost 4 bases, with 13 bases spanning the gap. This CDR3 spans 13 amino acids. The CDR3 is CATSSRGTGELFF. In nucleotides, the CDR3 is TGTGCCACCTCCAGTAGGGGCACCGGGGAGCTGTTTTTT.

The V call is TRBV30, the J call TRBJ2-3; D is unclear. CDR3 size: 13 residues. Trimming removed 2 bases at V and 3 bases at J, with 9 bases between. Germline V CDR1 and CDR2: GTSNPN, SVGIG (reference sequence). The CDR3 loop reads CAWSRGETDTQYF. In DNA, the CDR3 is TGTGCCTGGAGTCGTGGAGAGACAGATACGCAGTATTTT. Combining the CDR3 with reference TRBV30 and TRBJ2-3 gives the whole variable domain SQTIHQWPATLVQPVGSPLSLECTVEGTSNPNLYWYRQAAGRGLQLLFYSVGIGQISSEVPQNLSASRPQDRQFILSSKKLLLSDSGFYLCAWSRGETDTQYFGPGTRLTVL.

The chain recombines TRBV5-6 with TRBJ2-5; 9 bases map to TRBD1. CDR3 length: 15 residues. Germline values: CDR1 SGHDT, CDR2 YYEEEE. Trimming cost V 0 bases and J 5 bases; bases outside gene matches: 5. CDR3 residues: CASSLVGQGGETQYF. CDR3 nucleotides: TGTGCCAGCAGCTTGGTGGGACAGGGCGGGGAGACCCAGTACTTC.

The gene calls are TRBV28 and TRBJ1-4; D ambiguous. The CDR3 has 18 amino acids. From germline, CDR1 is MDHEN and CDR2 SYDVKM. The V end was cut by 3 bases, the J end by 4 bases, with 21 bases between. This chain's CDR3 is CASSFGGGPPDGNEKLFF. The DNA of the CDR3 is TGTGCCAGCAGTTTCGGCGGAGGTCCCCCCGACGGTAATGAAAAACTGTTTTTT.

The chain is built from TRBV2 and TRBJ1-5; D unclear. Between the trimmed V and J ends, which lost 3 bases and 7 bases, there was a span of 16 bases. The CDR3 is made up of 15 amino acids. The germline V gene has CDR1 SNHLY and CDR2 FYNNEI. Written as DNA, the CDR3 is TGTGCCAGCAGTGATGAGGGATTTAAGGGACAGCCCCAGCATTTT. Translated: CASSDEGFKGQPQHF.

The chain carries TRBV28 and TRBJ1-1; 7 bases map to TRBD1. The germline V gene has CDR1 MDHEN and CDR2 SYDVKM. The V segment lost 5 bases and the J segment 7 bases; nucleotides outside the gene matches: 7. CDR3 length: 13 amino acids. CDR3 protein: CASSRQGLGEAFF. The DNA for the CDR3 is TGTGCCAGCAGTCGACAGGGACTAGGTGAAGCTTTCTTT.

V and J are TRBV27 and TRBJ2-3, with D perhaps matching TRBD2 (6 bases). This CDR3 comprises 13 residues. Germline CDR1 reads MNHEY; CDR2 reads SMNVEV (reference sequence). The V gene lost 5 bases and the J gene lost 4 bases, with 10 bases spanning the gap. CDR3 sequence: CASSPGGADTQYF. Here the CDR3 DNA reads TGTGCCAGCAGTCCCGGGGGAGCAGATACGCAGTATTTT.

The rearrangement joins TRBV27 to TRBJ1-4; D unresolved. The CDR3 contains 13 residues. V gave up 5 bases and J gave up 6 bases, with 10 bases separating them. Germline CDR1 reads MNHEY; CDR2 reads SMNVEV (reference sequence). The DNA for the CDR3 is TGTGCCAGCAGTCCCGGTCTCCATGAAAAACTGTTTTTT. The encoded protein is CASSPGLHEKLFF.

The CDR3 is CASSPMAGRTEAFF. CDR3 DNA: TGTGCCAGCTCACCAATGGCAGGGCGGACTGAAGCTTTCTTT. This chain connects TRBV18 to TRBJ1-1; TRBD1 is a possible D gene (5 bases). The CDR3 sequence is 14 residues long. Trimming cost V 2 bases and J 5 bases, with 12 bases left between them. Germline loops: CDR1 KGHSH, CDR2 LQKENI.

The chain employs TRBV19 and TRBJ1-5; 7 bases agree with TRBD1. The CDR3 totals 14 residues. Per germline, CDR1 LNHDA and CDR2 SQIVND (reference sequence). V was clipped by 8 bases and J by 3 bases; unmatched bases: 7. The DNA of the CDR3 is TGTGCCAGTGTAGGGGGCTATTACAATCAGCCCCAGCATTTT. As protein: CASVGGYYNQPQHF.

This sequence joins TRBV14 and TRBJ2-5, with 8 bases lining up with TRBD1. From germline, CDR1 is SGHDN and CDR2 FVKESK. The V gene end was trimmed by 7 bases and the J gene end by 3 bases; junction bases not matched to a gene: 7. The CDR3 runs to 14 residues. The CDR3 coding sequence is TGTGCCAGCACCAAAGAGACAGGGGAAGAGACCCAGTACTTC. The encoded protein is CASTKETGEETQYF.

This clone was seen only once. The rearrangement joins TRBV21-1 to TRBJ1-2; TRBD1, as called in the table, went unchecked against the DNA. TRBV21-1 is a known pseudogene. The CDR3 is 16 residues long. As DNA, the CDR3 is TGTGCCAGCAGCGAACCCAAGGCAGGGCGATACTATGGCTACACCTTC. The encoded protein is CASSEPKAGRYYGYTF.

This chain links TRBV3-1 (or the pseudogene TRBV3-2) with TRBJ1-6, with D hard to call. The germline V gene has CDR1 LGHDT and CDR2 YNNKEL (reference sequence). V was pared by 3 bases and J by 3 bases, with 12 bases between. This CDR3 comprises 16 residues. CDR3: CASSQVGRDYNSPLHF. CDR3 DNA: TGTGCCAGCAGCCAGGTCGGGAGGGACTATAATTCACCCCTCCACTTT.

This chain uses TRBV24-1 with TRBJ1-1; D is possibly TRBD1 (5 bases). V lost 8 bases to trimming and J lost 4 bases, with 19 bases between them. Germline CDR1 reads KGHDR; CDR2 reads SFDVKD. The CDR3 consists of 15 residues. The CDR3 loop is CATKLLGLRGTEAFF. The DNA of the CDR3 is TGTGCCACCAAATTGTTGGGACTCCGAGGCACTGAAGCTTTCTTT.

The chain carries TRBV19 and TRBJ1-1; D is unclear. Looked up from germline, CDR1 is LNHDA and CDR2 is SQIVND (reference sequence). This CDR3 has 13 residues. V dropped 7 bases and J dropped 1 base, with 10 bases sitting between them. CDR3 in DNA: TGTGCCAGTAACCTCTGGCCGAACACTGAAGCTTTCTTT. It encodes CASNLWPNTEAFF.

This CDR3 reads CASSLNILGGTDTQYF. The CDR3 bases are TGTGCCAGCAGCTTAAATATCCTGGGAGGCACAGATACGCAGTATTTT. V is TRBV7-9 and J is TRBJ2-3, with D perhaps TRBD2 (5 bases). The V gene's germline CDR1 is SEHNR and CDR2 FQNEAQ (reference sequence). The V end was cut by 2 bases, the J end by 1 base, with 13 bases between. The CDR3 has 16 amino acids.

The chain carries TRBV4-3 and TRBJ2-2, with 7 bases lining up with TRBD1. This CDR3 is built from 18 residues. CDR1 and CDR2 from the germline V gene are LGHNA and YSLEER. V was pared by 1 base and J by 4 bases, with 12 bases of the junction left unmatched. CDR3 sequence reads: CASSQARGATGVTGELFF. The CDR3 coding sequence is TGCGCCAGCAGCCAAGCTCGTGGGGCCACAGGGGTCACCGGGGAGCTGTTTTTT.

The chain links TRBV3-1 (or the pseudogene TRBV3-2) to TRBJ2-3, with 8 nucleotides matching TRBD2. The V gene end was trimmed by 1 base and the J gene end by 7 bases; junction bases not matched to a gene: 7. The CDR3 contains 15 residues. The germline V gene encodes CDR1 LGHDT and CDR2 YNNKEL (reference sequence). The CDR3, as DNA: TGTGCCAGCAGCCAAGGAGCGGGGGTCCGGAATACGCAGTATTTT. This sequence encodes CASSQGAGVRNTQYF.

J is TRBJ1-6 and V is TRBV25-1, with a weak D call TRBD1 (5 bases). V dropped 6 bases and J dropped 8 bases, with 8 bases sitting between them. The germline CDR1 and CDR2 sequences are MGHDK and SYGVNS. CDR3 length equals 12 residues. The CDR3 DNA is TGTGCCAGCAGCAGGGATTATTCACCCCTCCACTTT. This sequence encodes CASSRDYSPLHF.

The rearrangement links TRBV15 to TRBJ1-2; D possibly corresponds to TRBD1 (6 bases). CDR3 length equals 13 residues. Deletions cut 5 bases from V and 4 bases from J, with 11 bases between. Looked up from germline, CDR1 is LNHNV and CDR2 is YYDKDF (reference sequence). CDR3 nucleotides: TGTGCCACCAGCCGTCGACAGGTCTATGGCTACACCTTC. This encodes CATSRRQVYGYTF.

The V gene is TRBV2, the J gene TRBJ1-4; D is ambiguous. The CDR3 loop spans 12 amino acids. Germline V gene data show CDR1 as SNHLY and CDR2 as FYNNEI. Trimming removed 7 bases from V and 7 bases from J, with 10 bases in between. The CDR3 here is CASIFYREKLFF. DNA of the CDR3: TGTGCCAGCATTTTCTACCGTGAAAAACTGTTTTTT.

This chain uses TRBV7-3 with TRBJ1-1; 11 bases align to TRBD1. V shed 5 bases, J shed 3 bases, and the junction held 8 bases outside the gene matches. This CDR3 is 16 amino acids long. Germline values: CDR1 SGHTA, CDR2 FQGTGA. CDR3 sequence reads: CASSTWTGGADTEAFF. The CDR3 DNA is TGTGCCAGCAGCACCTGGACAGGGGGCGCAGACACTGAAGCTTTCTTT.

The chain carries TRBV9 and TRBJ2-2; 11 positions agree with TRBD1. The CDR3 runs to 14 residues. Trimming took 6 bases from V and 7 from J; bases not matched to a gene: 5. Germline V gene sequence: CDR1 SGDLS, CDR2 YYNGEE. The CDR3 nucleotides read TGTGCCAGCACCCGGGACAGGGGGGTCGGGGAGCTGTTTTTT. Encoded protein: CASTRDRGVGELFF.